This record looks at one TCR beta chain sequence and its context. This sample was taken from a study of OX40 agonist ivuxolimab in advanced cancers. Overall study: Patients were given ivuxolimab, an antibody that agonizes OX40 (CD134).

Any history of autoimmune disease or systemic immunosuppression disqualified patients. Method: immunoSEQ multiplex PCR; TCRdb's copy keeps in-frame clones and lacks some. This sample carries 75,000 to 100,000 clones, 70% to 90% of them seen once, and the ten largest clones take 1.5% to 2%. Germline V lookup: CDR1 SGHTS, CDR2 YDEGEE. The CDR3 is made up of 16 amino acids. V shed 5 bases and J 4 bases; nucleotides not matched to a gene: 9. Sequencing used CD4+ or CD8+ T cells sorted from blood, obtained in a trial of the OX40 agonist ivuxolimab. The TCR comes from an adult with an advanced solid tumor such as melanoma, head and neck, liver or kidney cancer. The rearrangement uses TRBV5-8 and TRBJ2-2, with 9 bases fitting TRBD1. CDR3 coding DNA: TGTGCCAGCAGTTCGGACAGGGGTGGCAGCACCGGGGAGCTGTTTTTT. It specifies CASSSDRGGSTGELFF.